These 8 T cell receptor beta chains came from one sample sequenced in a study of CD8+ T cells in alopecia areata (dated by TCRdb to the late 2010s). Library method: the immunoSEQ multiplex PCR assay. For TCR sequencing, RNA was extracted from every sample and reverse transcribed into cDNA to serve as template. Drawn from immuneACCESS, this table holds only the in-frame rearrangements with V and J called that TCRdb kept. Clones are partly lost; checked studies trace under half to an unresolved V gene and leave the rest unexplained. This sample has 130,000 or so clones in its table, and about 51% of those were observed once. About 11% of the sample belongs to the ten largest clones. The sample comprised NKG2D-low CD8+ T cells sorted from blood. The cell subset or site tag for this specimen amounts to: sorted CD8+ NKG2D-low blood T cells. The receptors stem from a human donor with alopecia areata.

This clone came up a few times. The V call is TRBV4-1, the J call TRBJ2-1; no firm D call. Trimming cost V 0 bases and J 7 bases, with 4 bases left between them. This CDR3 contains 12 residues. The V gene's germline CDR1 is MGHRA and CDR2 YSYEKL. The CDR3 region has the DNA TGCGCCAGCAGCCAAGATCTGAATGAGCAGTTCTTC. Amino acid sequence: CASSQDLNEQFF.

This clone was observed a handful of times. V and J are TRBV29-1 and TRBJ2-2; 9 positions agree with TRBD1. This CDR3 has 16 residues. Germline values: CDR1 SQVTM, CDR2 ANQGSEA. The V and J ends lost 0 bases and 4 bases, in that order; junction bases with no gene match: 6. CDR3 nucleotide sequence: TGCAGCGTTGAAGATCTGACAGGGGGAACCACCGGGGAGCTGTTTTTT. The encoded protein is CSVEDLTGGTTGELFF.

This sequence joins TRBV4-3 and TRBJ2-1; no reliable D call. The CDR3 has 13 residues. Per the germline V gene, CDR1 is LGHNA and CDR2 is YSLEER. The V end lost 3 bases, the J end lost 2 bases, and 5 bases lay between the germline ends. The CDR3 reads CASSQETYNEQFF. The CDR3 DNA sequence: TGCGCCAGCAGCCAGGAGACCTACAATGAGCAGTTCTTC.

V gene TRBV2 combines with J gene TRBJ1-5; possible D gene TRBD1, 5 bases. CDR1 and CDR2 (germline): SNHLY, FYNNEI. The CDR3 runs 13 residues. The V end was cut by 4 bases, the J end by 9 bases, with 13 bases between. Here the CDR3 reads CASSVGTAPPQHF. The CDR3 DNA is TGTGCCAGCAGTGTAGGGACTGCGCCGCCCCAGCATTTT.

The rearrangement uses TRBV6-6 and TRBJ2-7; no definite D call. Deletions cut 6 bases from V and 2 bases from J, with 8 bases between. The germline V gene has CDR1 MNHNY and CDR2 SVGAGI (reference sequence). The CDR3 is made up of 12 amino acids. CDR3 sequence reads: CASSPDTYEQYF. Here the CDR3 DNA reads TGTGCCAGCAGCCCCGACACCTACGAGCAGTACTTC.

The chain has TRBV13 and TRBJ2-3; a possible D gene is TRBD1 (6 bases). The CDR3 has 12 residues. The V end lost 6 bases, the J end lost 6 bases, and 10 bases lay between the germline ends. Germline values: CDR1 PRHDT, CDR2 FYEKMQ (reference sequence). CDR3 amino acids: CASRGAMDTQYF. The CDR3 nucleotides read TGTGCCAGCAGGGGGGCCATGGATACGCAGTATTTT.

The chain combines TRBV15 with TRBJ2-7; D not resolved. CDR3 size: 14 residues. Germline values: CDR1 LNHNV, CDR2 YYDKDF (reference sequence). V dropped 1 base and J dropped 0 bases, with 7 bases sitting between them. Here the CDR3 DNA reads TGTGCCACCAGCAGAGTTCAACGCTCCTACGAGCAGTACTTC. Its protein product is CATSRVQRSYEQYF.

V is TRBV5-4 and J is TRBJ2-1; D uncertain. V lost 0 bases to trimming and J lost 5 bases, with 12 bases between them. The CDR3 consists of 15 residues. CDR1 and CDR2 (germline): SGHNT, YYREEE (reference sequence). The CDR3 is CASSLVGSGDNEQFF. The CDR3 bases are TGTGCCAGCAGCTTGGTTGGGTCTGGGGACAATGAGCAGTTCTTC. The whole variable domain, remainder taken from reference TRBV5-4 and TRBJ2-1, is ETGVTQSPTHLIKTRGQQVTLRCSSQSGHNTVSWYQQALGQGPQFIFQYYREEENGRGNFPPRFSGLQFPNYSSELNVNALELDDSALYLCASSLVGSGDNEQFFGPGTRLTVL.